This T cell receptor beta chain was documented in a study of Graves' ophthalmopathy and Graves' hyperthyroidism. Study background: Investigators collected peripheral blood at initial diagnosis, before any treatment was given.

RNA transcripts served as template for amplifying TCR beta CDR3 sequences. HTBI primers served in a first-round RT-PCR, which a second-round multiplex PCR followed. One entry per CDR3 protein, called by TCRdb with MiXCR from the multiplex PCR reads. This sample has roughly 500,000 distinct CDR3 sequences, with roughly 14% found just once. In germline, CDR1 is SGHTA, CDR2 FQGNSA. The CDR3 consists of 15 residues. V shed 5 bases and J 4 bases; nucleotides not matched to a gene: 9. There are many counts of this clonotype. Sequences were obtained from blood. This TCR was sampled from a woman aged 25-40 years with Graves' ophthalmopathy. V is TRBV7-2 and J is TRBJ2-5, with 8 bases that match TRBD1. CDR3 amino acids: CASSPRTGPPETQYF. The CDR3 DNA reads as TGTGCCAGCAGCCCCCGGACAGGGCCTCCAGAGACCCAGTACTTC.